This T cell receptor beta chain was profiled in a study of blood T cell repertoires in COVID-19. The wider study: The samples span acute and convalescent COVID-19 from the United States, Italy and Spain. T cells, B-cell-depleted T cells, or PBMCs provided the cDNA or gDNA that served as material.

Germline values: CDR1 KGHSH, CDR2 LQKENI. This CDR3 is 16 amino acids long. With 1 base removed from V and 3 bases from J, the gap between germline ends came to 12 bases. In the original workflow: The authors estimated nucleated cell counts from reference gene primer amplification. TCRdb keeps only in-frame clones here, not all; method: immunoSEQ multiplex PCR. The V and J calls and clone size come from that table; D and trimming were worked out from the DNA. This sample yields approximately 120,000 clones, of which more than 65% are seen a single time; approximately 7.9% belongs to the top ten. The TCR comes from a woman of 80 years or more with active or convalescent COVID-19. The sample was peripheral blood. This sequence joins TRBV18 and TRBJ2-2; D possibly corresponds to TRBD2 (7 bases). Here the CDR3 reads CASSPLRGADTGELFF. Written as DNA, the CDR3 is TGTGCCAGCTCACCACTTCGGGGGGCCGACACCGGGGAGCTGTTTTTT. Full variable domain (missing parts from reference TRBV18 and TRBJ2-2): NAGVMQNPRHLVRRRGQEARLRCSPMKGHSHVYWYRQLPEEGLKFMVYLQKENIIDESGMPKERFSAEFPKEGPSILRIQQVVRGDSAAYFCASSPLRGADTGELFFGEGSRLTVL.